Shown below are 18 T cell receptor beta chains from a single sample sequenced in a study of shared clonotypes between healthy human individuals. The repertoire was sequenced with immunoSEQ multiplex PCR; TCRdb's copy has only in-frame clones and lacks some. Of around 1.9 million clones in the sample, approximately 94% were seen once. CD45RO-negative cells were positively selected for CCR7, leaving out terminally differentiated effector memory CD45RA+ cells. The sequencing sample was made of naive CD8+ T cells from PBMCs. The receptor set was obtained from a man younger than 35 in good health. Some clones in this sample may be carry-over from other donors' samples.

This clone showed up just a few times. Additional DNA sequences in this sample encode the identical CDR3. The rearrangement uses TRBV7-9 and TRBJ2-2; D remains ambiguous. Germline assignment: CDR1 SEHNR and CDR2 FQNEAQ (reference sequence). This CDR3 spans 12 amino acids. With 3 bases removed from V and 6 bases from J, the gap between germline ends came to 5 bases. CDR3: CASSLAAGELFF. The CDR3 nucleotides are TGTGCCAGCAGCTTGGCGGCCGGGGAGCTGTTTTTT.

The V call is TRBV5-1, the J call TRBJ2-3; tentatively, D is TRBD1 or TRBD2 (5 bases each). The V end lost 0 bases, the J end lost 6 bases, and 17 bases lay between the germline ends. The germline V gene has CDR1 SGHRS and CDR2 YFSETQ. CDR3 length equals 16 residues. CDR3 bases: TGCGCCAGCAGCTTGGATCCAGCCATGGGGACGGATACGCAGTATTTT. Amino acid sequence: CASSLDPAMGTDTQYF. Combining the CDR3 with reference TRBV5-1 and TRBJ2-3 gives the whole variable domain KAGVTQTPRYLIKTRGQQVTLSCSPISGHRSVSWYQQTPGQGLQFLFEYFSETQRNKGNFPGRFSGRQFSNSRSEMNVSTLELGDSALYLCASSLDPAMGTDTQYFGPGTRLTVL.

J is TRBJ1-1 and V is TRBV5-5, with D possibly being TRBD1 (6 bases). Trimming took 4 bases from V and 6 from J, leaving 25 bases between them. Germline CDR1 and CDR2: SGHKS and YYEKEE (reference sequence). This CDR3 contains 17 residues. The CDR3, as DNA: TGTGCCAGCAGCCCCACTCGGGGGGGCGTGAGGGGTCCTGAAGCTTTCTTT. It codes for CASSPTRGGVRGPEAFF.

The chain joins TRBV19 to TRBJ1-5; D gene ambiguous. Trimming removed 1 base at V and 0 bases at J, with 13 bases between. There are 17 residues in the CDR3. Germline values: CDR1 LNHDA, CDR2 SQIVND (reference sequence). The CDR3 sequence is CASSIGKDYHSNQPQHF. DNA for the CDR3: TGTGCCAGTAGTATAGGGAAAGATTACCATAGCAATCAGCCCCAGCATTTT.

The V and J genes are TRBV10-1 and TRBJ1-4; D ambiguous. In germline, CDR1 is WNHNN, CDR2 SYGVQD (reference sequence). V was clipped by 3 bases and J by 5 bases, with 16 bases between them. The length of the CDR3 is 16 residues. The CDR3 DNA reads TGCGCCAGCAGTGACTCTGCGGACCTGAAGAATGAAAAACTGTTTTTT. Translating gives CASSDSADLKNEKLFF.

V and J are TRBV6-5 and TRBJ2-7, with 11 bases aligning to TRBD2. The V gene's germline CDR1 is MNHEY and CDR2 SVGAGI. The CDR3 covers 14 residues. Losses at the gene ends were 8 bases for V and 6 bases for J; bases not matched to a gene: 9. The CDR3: CASRELAGVSEQYF. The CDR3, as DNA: TGTGCCAGCCGGGAACTAGCGGGAGTATCCGAGCAGTACTTC.

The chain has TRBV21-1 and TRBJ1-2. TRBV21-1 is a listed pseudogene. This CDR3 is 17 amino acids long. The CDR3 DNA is TGTGCCAGCAGCAAATCGGAGGTGCTGGGATTCGACTATGGCTACACCTTC. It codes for CASSKSEVLGFDYGYTF.

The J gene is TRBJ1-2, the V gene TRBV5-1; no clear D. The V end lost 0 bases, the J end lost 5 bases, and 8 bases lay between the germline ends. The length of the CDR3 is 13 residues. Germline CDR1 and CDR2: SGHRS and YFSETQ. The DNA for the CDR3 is TGCGCCAGCAGCTTGGCCGACGGGTATGGCTACACCTTC. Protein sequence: CASSLADGYGYTF.

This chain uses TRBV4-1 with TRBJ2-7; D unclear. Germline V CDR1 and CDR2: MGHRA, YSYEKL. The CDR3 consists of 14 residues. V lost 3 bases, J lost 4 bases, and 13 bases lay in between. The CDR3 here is CASSHQDARYEQYF. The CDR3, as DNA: TGCGCCAGCAGCCACCAAGATGCGCGGTACGAGCAGTACTTC.

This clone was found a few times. The CDR3 DNA reads as TGTGCCAGCAGTTTCGGGTGGGGAGATGAAGCTTTCTTT. It encodes CASSFGWGDEAFF. V is TRBV27 and J is TRBJ1-1; D unresolved. The germline gives CDR1 MNHEY, CDR2 SMNVEV (reference sequence). Trimming removed 3 bases from V and 7 bases from J, with 12 bases in between. This CDR3 region has 13 residues.

CDR3 DNA sequence: TGCAGCGTTGATCGGGGGAAACACCGCAATCAGCCCCAGCATTTT. It codes for CSVDRGKHRNQPQHF. The chain combines TRBV29-1 with TRBJ1-5, with D possibly TRBD1 on 5 matching bases. Germline loops: CDR1 SQVTM, CDR2 ANQGSEA. The length of the CDR3 is 15 residues. V shed 3 bases and J shed 2 bases, with 14 bases lying between them.

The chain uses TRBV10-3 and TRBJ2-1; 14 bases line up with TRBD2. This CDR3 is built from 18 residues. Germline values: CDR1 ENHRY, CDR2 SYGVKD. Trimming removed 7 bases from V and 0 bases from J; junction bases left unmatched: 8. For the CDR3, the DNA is TGTGCCATCACTGCGACTAGCGGGAGGGCCAGCTCCTACAATGAGCAGTTCTTC. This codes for CAITATSGRASSYNEQFF.

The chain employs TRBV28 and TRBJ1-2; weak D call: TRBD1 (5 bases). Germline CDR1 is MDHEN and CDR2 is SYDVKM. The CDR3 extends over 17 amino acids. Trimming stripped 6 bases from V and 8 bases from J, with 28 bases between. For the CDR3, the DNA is TGTGCCAGCAGCTCAAACCCGGCGAGACAGTCCACGGAGGGCTACACCTTC. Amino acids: CASSSNPARQSTEGYTF.

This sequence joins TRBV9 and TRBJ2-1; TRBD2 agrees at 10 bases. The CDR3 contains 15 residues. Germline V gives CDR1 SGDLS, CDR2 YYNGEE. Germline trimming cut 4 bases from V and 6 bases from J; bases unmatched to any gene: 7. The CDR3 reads CASSPTSGMINEQFF. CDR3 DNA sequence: TGTGCCAGCAGCCCTACTAGCGGGATGATCAATGAGCAGTTCTTC.

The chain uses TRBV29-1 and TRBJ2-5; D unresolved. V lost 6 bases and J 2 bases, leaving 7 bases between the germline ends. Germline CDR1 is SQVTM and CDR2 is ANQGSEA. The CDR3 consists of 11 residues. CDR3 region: CSVWQQETQYF. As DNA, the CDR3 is TGCAGCGTGTGGCAGCAAGAGACCCAGTACTTC.

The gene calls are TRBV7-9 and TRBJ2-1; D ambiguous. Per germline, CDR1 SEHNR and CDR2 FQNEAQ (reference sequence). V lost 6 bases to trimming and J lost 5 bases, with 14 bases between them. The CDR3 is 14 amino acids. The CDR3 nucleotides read TGTGCCAGCAGATACCCCAGAGAGGACAATGAGCAGTTCTTC. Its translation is CASRYPREDNEQFF. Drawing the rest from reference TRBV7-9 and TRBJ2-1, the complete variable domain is DTGVSQNPRHKITKRGQNVTFRCDPISEHNRLYWYRQTLGQGPEFLTYFQNEAQLEKSRLLSDRFSAERPKGSFSTLEIQRTEQGDSAMYLCASRYPREDNEQFFGPGTRLTVL.

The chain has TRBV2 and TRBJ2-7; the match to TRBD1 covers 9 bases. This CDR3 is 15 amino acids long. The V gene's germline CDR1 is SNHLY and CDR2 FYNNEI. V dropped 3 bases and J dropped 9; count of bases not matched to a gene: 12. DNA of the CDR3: TGTGCCAGCAGTGACGGGGACAGGGCAGCCCGCGCGCAGTACTTC. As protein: CASSDGDRAARAQYF.

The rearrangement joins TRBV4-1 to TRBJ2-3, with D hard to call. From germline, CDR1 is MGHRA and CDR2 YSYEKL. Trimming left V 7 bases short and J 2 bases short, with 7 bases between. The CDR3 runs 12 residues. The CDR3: CASTGLTDTQYF. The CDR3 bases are TGCGCCAGCACGGGTCTCACAGATACGCAGTATTTT.